One T cell receptor beta chain is described in this entry. Per the germline V gene, CDR1 is PRHDT and CDR2 is FYEKMQ (reference sequence). CDR3 length: 15 residues. V was pared by 3 bases and J by 5 bases, with 3 bases of the junction left unmatched. Repertoires were generated with immunoSEQ multiplex PCR, while TCRdb's copy carries only in-frame clones and drops some. The data contain roughly 170,000 clones, approximately 80% of them singletons. This entry belongs to a study of blood T cell repertoires in COVID-19. Background on the study: PBMCs, B-cell-depleted T cells, or T cells provided the cDNA or gDNA that made up the material.

Sequencing was carried out using peripheral blood. The chain combines TRBV13 with TRBJ2-1; 11 positions agree with TRBD2. The receptor was derived from a human donor in a cohort sampled during active COVID-19. The CDR3 loop is CASSLTSGKHNEQFF. As DNA, the CDR3 is TGTGCCAGCAGCTTGACTAGCGGGAAACACAATGAGCAGTTCTTC.